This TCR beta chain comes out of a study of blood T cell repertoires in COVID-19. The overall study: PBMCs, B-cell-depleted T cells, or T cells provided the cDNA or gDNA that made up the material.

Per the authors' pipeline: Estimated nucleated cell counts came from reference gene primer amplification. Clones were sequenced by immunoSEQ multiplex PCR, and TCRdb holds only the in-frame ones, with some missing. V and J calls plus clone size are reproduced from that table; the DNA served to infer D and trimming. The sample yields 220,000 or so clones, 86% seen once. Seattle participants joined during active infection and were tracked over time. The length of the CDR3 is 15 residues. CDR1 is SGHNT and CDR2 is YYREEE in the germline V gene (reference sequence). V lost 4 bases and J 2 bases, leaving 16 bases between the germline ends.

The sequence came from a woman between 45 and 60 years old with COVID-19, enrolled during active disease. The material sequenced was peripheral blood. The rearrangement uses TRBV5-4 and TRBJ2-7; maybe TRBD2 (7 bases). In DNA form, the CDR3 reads TGTGCCAGCAGCCGAGGAGGGGGGGTGGCCTACGAGCAGTACTTC. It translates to CASSRGGGVAYEQYF.